The entry that follows covers one T cell receptor (beta chain) sequence. This sample is drawn from a study of blood T cell repertoires in COVID-19. Background on the study: Acute and convalescent COVID-19 samples came from the United States, Italy and Spain. PBMCs, B-cell-depleted T cells, or T cells were the source of the cDNA or gDNA that made up the material.

The Seattle patients joined while their infection was active and were tracked longitudinally afterward. As handled by the study authors: Estimates of nucleated cell counts were drawn from the amplification of reference gene primers. The assay was immunoSEQ multiplex PCR, and TCRdb's table has in-frame clones only and misses some. Clone size and V and J calls were adopted from that table, with D and trimming inferred from the DNA. The sample has under 150,000 clones; approximately 85% are singletons. Trimming at V came to 6 bases and at J to 4 bases, leaving 10 bases not matched to a gene. The CDR3 extends over 15 amino acids. Per the germline V gene, CDR1 is SNHLY and CDR2 is FYNNEI.

The chain uses TRBV2 and TRBJ1-2, with TRBD1 matching 8 bases. This clonotype originated in a woman in her fifties or sixties with COVID-19, enrolled during active disease. The material sequenced was peripheral blood. The CDR3 DNA sequence: TGTGCCAGCAGCCAATCCAGGGGGCCGGTCTATGGCTACACCTTC. Protein product: CASSQSRGPVYGYTF.